These T cell receptor beta chains were read from a single sample in a study of shared clonotypes between healthy human individuals. Assay used: immunoSEQ multiplex PCR; TCRdb lists only in-frame clones, some missing. Among about 2,500,000 clones listed, around nine tenths were seen once. The sample was naive CD4+ T cells sorted from blood. These receptors were obtained from a man aged 18 to 30 in good health. Both conserved end residues are trimmed from each CDR3.

v_gene	j_gene	CDR3aa
TRBV7-9	TRBJ2-5	ASSRLLGGPVQETQY
TRBV5-1	TRBJ2-5	ASSLAAGNGETQY
TRBV5-1	TRBJ2-7	ASSLDSPEYEQY
TRBV10-3	TRBJ1-5	AISESGPNQPQH
TRBV7-2	TRBJ2-1	ASSFDTGRGEQF
TRBV25-1	TRBJ1-1	ASSESPGGWGNTEAF
TRBV14	TRBJ2-1	ASSQVLAWSYNEQF
TRBV5-1	TRBJ2-7	ASSGWYQSEDYEQY
TRBV30	TRBJ1-6	AWRGDRAYNSPLH
TRBV2	TRBJ2-6	ASTGQGASGANVLT
TRBV5-4	TRBJ1-6	ASSLDQGLTPLH
TRBV9	TRBJ1-3	ASSARDSYSGNTIY
TRBV5-1	TRBJ2-7	ASSLVDRGNEQY
TRBV19	TRBJ2-7	ASSGELGYEQY
TRBV2	TRBJ1-5	ASSGSGKPQH
TRBV5-1	TRBJ2-1	ASGPGQRSYNEQF
TRBV5-1	TRBJ2-1	ASSTGTSGRQDEQF
TRBV30	TRBJ2-4	AWSVQGGRTKNIQY
TRBV19	TRBJ1-5	ASSIRQGARQPQH
TRBV5-1	TRBJ1-5	ASSLAGDQPQH
TRBV20-1	TRBJ1-4	SARGRGQLF
TRBV11-2	TRBJ2-2	ASTVQVANTGELF
TRBV5-4	TRBJ2-5	ASSRGFPGEETQY
TRBV2	TRBJ2-3	ASRGSGSTDTQY
TRBV5-1	TRBJ1-1	ASSLELQGRTEAF
TRBV6-1	TRBJ1-1	ASSKNRGRNTEAF
TRBV10-3	TRBJ2-7	AISEMVGQGTYEQY
TRBV19	TRBJ2-1	ASSMQGVVNEQF